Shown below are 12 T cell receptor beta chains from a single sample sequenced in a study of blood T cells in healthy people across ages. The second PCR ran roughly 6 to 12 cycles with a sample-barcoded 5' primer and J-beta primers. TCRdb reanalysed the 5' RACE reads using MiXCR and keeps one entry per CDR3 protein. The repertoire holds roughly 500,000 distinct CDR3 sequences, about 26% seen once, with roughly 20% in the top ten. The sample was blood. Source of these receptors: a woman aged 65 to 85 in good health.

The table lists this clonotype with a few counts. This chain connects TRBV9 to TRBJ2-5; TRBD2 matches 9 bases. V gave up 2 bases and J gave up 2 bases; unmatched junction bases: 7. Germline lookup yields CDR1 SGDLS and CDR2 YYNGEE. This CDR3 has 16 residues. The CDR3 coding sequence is TGTGCCAGCAGCGTGGGGAGCGGGGGGCTTCAAGAGACCCAGTACTTC. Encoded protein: CASSVGSGGLQETQYF.

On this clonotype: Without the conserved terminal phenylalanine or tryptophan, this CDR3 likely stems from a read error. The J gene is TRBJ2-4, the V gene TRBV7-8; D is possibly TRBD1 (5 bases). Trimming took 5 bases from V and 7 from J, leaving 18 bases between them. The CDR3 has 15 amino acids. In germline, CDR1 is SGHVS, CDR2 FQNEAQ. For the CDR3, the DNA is TGTGCCAGCAGCCAACAACAGGACGCTCGGAACATTCAGTACATC. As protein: CASSQQQDARNIQYI.

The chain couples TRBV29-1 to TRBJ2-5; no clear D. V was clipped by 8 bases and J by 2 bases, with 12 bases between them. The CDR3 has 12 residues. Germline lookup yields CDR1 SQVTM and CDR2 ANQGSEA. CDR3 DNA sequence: TGCAGCAATTCTGACGGTCAAGAGACCCAGTACTTC. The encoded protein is CSNSDGQETQYF.

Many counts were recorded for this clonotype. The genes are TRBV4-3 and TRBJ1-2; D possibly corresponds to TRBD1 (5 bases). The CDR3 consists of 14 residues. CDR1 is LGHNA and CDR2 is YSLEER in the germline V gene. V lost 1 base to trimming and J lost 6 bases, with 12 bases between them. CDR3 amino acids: CASSQVGQGHGYTF. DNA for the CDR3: TGCGCCAGCAGCCAAGTTGGGCAGGGCCATGGCTACACCTTC.

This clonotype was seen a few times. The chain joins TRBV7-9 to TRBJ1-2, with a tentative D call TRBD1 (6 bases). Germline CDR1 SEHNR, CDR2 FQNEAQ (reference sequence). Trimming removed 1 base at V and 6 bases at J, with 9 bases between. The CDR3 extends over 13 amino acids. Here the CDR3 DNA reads TGTGCCAGCAGCTTAGTCGGGGGGCATGGCTACACCTTC. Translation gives CASSLVGGHGYTF.

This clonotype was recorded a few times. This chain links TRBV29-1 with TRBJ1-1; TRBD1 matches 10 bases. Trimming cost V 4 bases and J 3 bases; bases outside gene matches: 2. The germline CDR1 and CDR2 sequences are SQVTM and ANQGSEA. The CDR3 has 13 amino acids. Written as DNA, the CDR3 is TGCAGCGTTGGGGACAGGGGCGACACTGAAGCTTTCTTT. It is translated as CSVGDRGDTEAFF.

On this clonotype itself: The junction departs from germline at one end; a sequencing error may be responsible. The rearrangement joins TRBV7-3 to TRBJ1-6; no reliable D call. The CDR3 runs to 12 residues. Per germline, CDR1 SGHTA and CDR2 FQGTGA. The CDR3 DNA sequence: TGTGCCAGCAGCGGGAATAATTCGCCCCTCCACTTT. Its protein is CASSGNNSPLHF.

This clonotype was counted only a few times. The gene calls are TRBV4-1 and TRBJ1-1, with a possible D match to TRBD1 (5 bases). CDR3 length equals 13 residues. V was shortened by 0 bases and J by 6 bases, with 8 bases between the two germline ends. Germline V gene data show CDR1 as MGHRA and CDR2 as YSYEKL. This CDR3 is CASSQDRDAEAFF. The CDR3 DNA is TGCGCCAGCAGCCAAGATCGGGACGCTGAAGCTTTCTTT.

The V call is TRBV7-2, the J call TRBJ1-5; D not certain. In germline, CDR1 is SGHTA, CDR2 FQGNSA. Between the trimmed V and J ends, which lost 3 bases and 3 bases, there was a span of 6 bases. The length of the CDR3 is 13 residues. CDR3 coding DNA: TGTGCCAGCAGCTTCCGGGACAATCAGCCCCAGCATTTT. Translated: CASSFRDNQPQHF.

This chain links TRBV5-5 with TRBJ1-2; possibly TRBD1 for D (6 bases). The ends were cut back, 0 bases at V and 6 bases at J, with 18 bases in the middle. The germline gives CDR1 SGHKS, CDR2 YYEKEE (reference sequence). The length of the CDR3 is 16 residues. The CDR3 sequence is CASSLGMRAGANGYTF. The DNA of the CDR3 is TGTGCCAGCAGCTTGGGCATGAGGGCGGGGGCAAATGGCTACACCTTC.

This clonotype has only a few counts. The CDR3 sequence: CATSVDGNQPQHF. In DNA form, the CDR3 reads TGTGCCACCAGTGTAGATGGTAATCAGCCCCAGCATTTT. The chain is built from TRBV24-1 and TRBJ1-5, with D unclear. The V gene lost 5 bases and the J gene lost 4 bases, with 8 bases spanning the gap. This CDR3 contains 13 residues. The germline V gene encodes CDR1 KGHDR and CDR2 SFDVKD.

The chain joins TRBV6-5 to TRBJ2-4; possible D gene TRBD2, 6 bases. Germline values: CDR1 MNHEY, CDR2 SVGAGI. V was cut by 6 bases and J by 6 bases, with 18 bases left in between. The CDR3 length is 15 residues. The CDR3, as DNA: TGTGCCAGCAGACCCTCAACTAGCCCCAGAAACATTCAGTACTTC. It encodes CASRPSTSPRNIQYF.